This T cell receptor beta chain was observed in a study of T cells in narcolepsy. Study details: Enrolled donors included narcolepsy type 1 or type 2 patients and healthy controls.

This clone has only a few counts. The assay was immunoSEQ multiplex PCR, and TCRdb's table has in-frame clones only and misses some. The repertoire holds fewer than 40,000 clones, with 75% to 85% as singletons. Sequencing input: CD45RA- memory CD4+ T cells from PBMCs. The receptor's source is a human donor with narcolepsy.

In nucleotides, the CDR3 is TGTGCCAGCAGCCAAGAAGGAAGGGGGCAAGGTACGCAGTATTTT. Residues: CASSQEGRGQGTQYF. J is TRBJ2-3 and V is TRBV14, with 7 bases fitting TRBD1. Germline values: CDR1 SGHDN, CDR2 FVKESK. The CDR3 runs to 15 residues. V shed 0 bases and J 8 bases; nucleotides not matched to a gene: 8.